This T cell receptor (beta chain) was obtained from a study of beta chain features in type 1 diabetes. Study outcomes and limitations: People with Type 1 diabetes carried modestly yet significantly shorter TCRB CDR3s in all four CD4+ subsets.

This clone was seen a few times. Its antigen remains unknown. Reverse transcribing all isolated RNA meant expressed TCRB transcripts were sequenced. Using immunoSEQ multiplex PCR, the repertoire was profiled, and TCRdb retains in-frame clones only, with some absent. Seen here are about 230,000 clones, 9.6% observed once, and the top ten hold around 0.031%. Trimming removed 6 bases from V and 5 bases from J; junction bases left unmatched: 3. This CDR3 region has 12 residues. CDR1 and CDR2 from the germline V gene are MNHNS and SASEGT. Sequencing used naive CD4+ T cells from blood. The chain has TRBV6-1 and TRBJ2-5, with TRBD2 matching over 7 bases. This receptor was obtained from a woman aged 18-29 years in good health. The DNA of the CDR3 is TGTGCCAGCAGGGGGGGGTGGGAGACCCAGTACTTC. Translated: CASRGGWETQYF.